Listed below are T cell receptor beta chains from one sample, sequenced in a study of blood T cell repertoires in COVID-19. Assay used: immunoSEQ multiplex PCR; TCRdb lists only in-frame clones, some missing. The sample has just under 65,000 clones, roughly 85% seen once. Sample: peripheral blood. These receptors were collected from a human donor in a cohort sampled during active COVID-19. Both conserved end residues are part of each CDR3. A D gene is named only where the DNA matches it firmly. Part of the rows lack a size; the others show once, few, many or a class for expanded clones.

TRBJ1-4 . . TRBV5-5 TGTGCCAGCAGCTTGGGGGAGGGGCTGAGTGAAAAACTGTTTTTT CASSLGEGLSEKLFF
TRBJ2-7 . . TRBV5-4 TGTGCCAGCAGCCAAGGACAGAGTTACGAGCAGTACTTC CASSQGQSYEQYF
TRBJ2-7 . few TRBV7-9 TGTGCCAGCAGCCAAGGACAGCCTTACTACGAGCAGTACTTC CASSQGQPYYEQYF
TRBJ2-3 TRBD2 once TRBV20-1 TGCAGTGCTGGGCGGGGGGTCCAGTATTTT CSAGRGVQYF
TRBJ1-4 . . TRBV18 TGTGCCAGCTCACTGTCAGGGTCGGATGAAAAACTGTTTTTT CASSLSGSDEKLFF
TRBJ2-7 . once TRBV30 TGTGCCTGGGGGCAGTCCTACGAGCAGTACTTC CAWGQSYEQYF
TRBJ2-2 . . TRBV3-1/TRBV3-2 TGTGCCAGCAGACCTGACAGGGACTACACCGGGGAGCTGTTTTTT CASRPDRDYTGELFF
TRBJ2-5 . . TRBV18 TGTGCCAGCTCACCCACTCAAGAGACCCAGTACTTC CASSPTQETQYF
TRBJ1-5 TRBD1 few TRBV6-6 TGTGCCAGCAGTCCGACAGGGGGATGGGAGCCCCAGCATTTT CASSPTGGWEPQHF
TRBJ2-3 . . TRBV12-3/TRBV12-4 TGTGCCAGCATGGTAACTAATACGCAGTATTTT CASMVTNTQYF
TRBJ2-1 TRBD2 . TRBV9 TGTGCCAGCAGCGTGGGGACTAGGTACAATGAGCAGTTCTTC CASSVGTRYNEQFF
TRBJ2-1 . . TRBV20-1 TGCAGTGCTAAGTGGTCGGGTGAGCAGTTCTTC CSAKWSGEQFF
TRBJ2-1 TRBD1 few TRBV6-6 TGTGCCAGCAGTTTCGTACAGGGGGCTCACAATGAGCAGTTCTTC CASSFVQGAHNEQFF
TRBJ1-1 . . TRBV5-4 TGTGCCAGCAGCTTGGACTATAACACTGAAGCTTTCTTT CASSLDYNTEAFF
TRBJ1-2 TRBD1 . TRBV7-2 TGTGCCAGCAGCACAGGGGCCTCGAACTATGGCTACACCTTC CASSTGASNYGYTF
TRBJ2-7 . . TRBV6-5 TGTGCCAGCAGTTACTCGACAGTGGCCCCCTACGAGCAGTACTTC CASSYSTVAPYEQYF
TRBJ1-2 . . TRBV27 TGTGCCAGCAGTGAGACCCCTCAGGGGAACTATGGCTACACCTTC CASSETPQGNYGYTF
TRBJ2-5 . . TRBV4-1 TGCGCCAGCCGACTTGTGGACAGCTACCAAGAGACCCAGTACTTC CASRLVDSYQETQYF
TRBJ2-7 TRBD2 once TRBV7-2 TGTGCCAGCAGGGAGGGGACTAGCGGGGTTCTCGAGCAGTACTTC CASREGTSGVLEQYF
TRBJ1-3 . . TRBV18 TGTGCCAGCTCACCCACAGCTGGAAACACCATATATTTT CASSPTAGNTIYF
TRBJ1-1 TRBD1 . TRBV4-2 TGTGCCAGCAGCCAAGAACCCGGGACAGGGAACCGAGCTTTCTTT CASSQEPGTGNRAFF
TRBJ2-6 TRBD1 . TRBV19 TGTGCCAGTAGGGGACAGCCAAATCTCTCTGGGGCCAACGTCCTGACTTTC CASRGQPNLSGANVLTF
TRBJ2-5 . few TRBV6-5 TGTGCCAGCAGTTATATCGGGTGGGAGACCCAGTACTTC CASSYIGWETQYF
TRBJ2-3 TRBD1 . TRBV13 TGTGCCAGCAGCGGGGGGACAGGGCAGGCCACAGATACGCAGTATTTT CASSGGTGQATDTQYF
TRBJ2-7 TRBD2 . TRBV7-6 TGTGCCAGCAGCTTACAACCCGGGACTAGCGTCGCCTACGAGCAGTACTTC CASSLQPGTSVAYEQYF
TRBJ2-5 TRBD2 . TRBV6-6 TGTGCCAGCAGTTACCCCGGGAGGGGGGAGACCCAGTACTTC CASSYPGRGETQYF
TRBJ1-1 . . TRBV30 TGTGCCTGGATGGCCCCCCGCCAGGGGTTGAACACTGAAGCTTTCTTT CAWMAPRQGLNTEAFF
TRBJ2-1 TRBD2 . TRBV4-3 TGCGCCAGCAGCCAAGACGCCCGGCTAGCGGGGAACAATGAGCAGTTCTTC CASSQDARLAGNNEQFF
TRBJ2-6 TRBD1 . TRBV4-1 TGCGCCAGCAGCCAAGGAGACAGGGTGTCTGGGGCCAACGTCCTGACTTTC CASSQGDRVSGANVLTF
TRBJ2-7 TRBD1 . TRBV29-1 TGCAGCGTTGCGGGGGGACAGGGGGCGGAAGAGCAGTACTTC CSVAGGQGAEEQYF
TRBJ1-5 TRBD1 . TRBV19 TGTGCCAGTAGTATGGGACAGGCGGGTAATCAGCCCCAGCATTTT CASSMGQAGNQPQHF
TRBJ1-1 . once TRBV6-5 TGTGCCAGCAGTTACCTCGGTGGTGCCACTGAAGCTTTCTTT CASSYLGGATEAFF
TRBJ1-5 . . TRBV19 TGTGCCAGTTTAAATCAACAAAATGGCAATCAGCCCCAGCATTTT CASLNQQNGNQPQHF
TRBJ1-1 . . TRBV5-1 TGCGCCAGCAGCTCACGTCAGGGGACAATGTCTGAAGCTTTCTTT CASSSRQGTMSEAFF
TRBJ2-1 . . TRBV29-1 TGCAGCGTTGATAGCACAGGGCAGGGCAATGAGCAGTTCTTC CSVDSTGQGNEQFF
TRBJ2-5 TRBD2 . TRBV2 TGTGCCAGCAGTGTCCAGCGGGGTAACTTAGGGACCCAGTACTTC CASSVQRGNLGTQYF